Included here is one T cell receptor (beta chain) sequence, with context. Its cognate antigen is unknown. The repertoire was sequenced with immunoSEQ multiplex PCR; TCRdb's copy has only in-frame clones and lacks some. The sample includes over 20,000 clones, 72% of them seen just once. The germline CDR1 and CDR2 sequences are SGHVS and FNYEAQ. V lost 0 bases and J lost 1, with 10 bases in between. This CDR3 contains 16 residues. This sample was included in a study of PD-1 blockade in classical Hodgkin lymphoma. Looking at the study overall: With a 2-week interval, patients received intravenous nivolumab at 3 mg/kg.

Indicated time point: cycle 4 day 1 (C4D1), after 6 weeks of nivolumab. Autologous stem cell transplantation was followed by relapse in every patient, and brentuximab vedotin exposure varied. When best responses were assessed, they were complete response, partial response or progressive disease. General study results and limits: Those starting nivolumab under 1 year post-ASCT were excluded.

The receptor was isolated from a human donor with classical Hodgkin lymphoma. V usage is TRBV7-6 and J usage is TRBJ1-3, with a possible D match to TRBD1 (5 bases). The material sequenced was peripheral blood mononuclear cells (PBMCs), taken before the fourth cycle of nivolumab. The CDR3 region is CASSLARGISGNTIYF. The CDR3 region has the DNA TGTGCCAGCAGCTTAGCGCGGGGGATTTCTGGAAACACCATATATTTT.